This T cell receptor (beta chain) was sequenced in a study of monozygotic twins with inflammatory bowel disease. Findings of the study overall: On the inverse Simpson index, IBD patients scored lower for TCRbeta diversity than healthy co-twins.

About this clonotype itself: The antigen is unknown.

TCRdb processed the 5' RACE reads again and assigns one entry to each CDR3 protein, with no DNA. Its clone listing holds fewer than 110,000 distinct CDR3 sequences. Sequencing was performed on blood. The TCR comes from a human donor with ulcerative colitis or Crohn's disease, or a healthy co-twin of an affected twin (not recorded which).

CDR3 in amino acids: CASSLEYLWVTQYF. V gene TRBV5-5 combines with J gene TRBJ2-5. The germline V gene encodes CDR1 SGHKS and CDR2 YYEKEE (reference sequence). The CDR3 runs 14 residues.